This T cell receptor beta chain was identified during a study of spatial heterogeneity in lung cancer. TCRdb passed the 5' RACE reads through MiXCR, listing each CDR3 protein once. The repertoire includes over a thousand distinct CDR3 sequences, around 29% of them detected once, and 15% to 20% sits in the top ten. The time point is: sample taken at primary tumor resection. This CDR3 comprises 15 residues. The V end was cut by 4 bases, the J end by 0 bases, with 13 bases between. Germline V CDR1 and CDR2: LGHNA, YNFKEQ. J is TRBJ2-7 and V is TRBV4-2, with D maybe TRBD2 (6 bases). The sequenced sample was normal lung tissue next to the tumor, obtained at surgery. The TCR sequence derives from a female donor with early-stage non-small cell lung cancer. The CDR3 region is CASSPRAGSSYEQYF. The CDR3 bases are TGTGCCAGCAGCCCACGGGCGGGAAGCTCCTACGAGCAGTACTTC.